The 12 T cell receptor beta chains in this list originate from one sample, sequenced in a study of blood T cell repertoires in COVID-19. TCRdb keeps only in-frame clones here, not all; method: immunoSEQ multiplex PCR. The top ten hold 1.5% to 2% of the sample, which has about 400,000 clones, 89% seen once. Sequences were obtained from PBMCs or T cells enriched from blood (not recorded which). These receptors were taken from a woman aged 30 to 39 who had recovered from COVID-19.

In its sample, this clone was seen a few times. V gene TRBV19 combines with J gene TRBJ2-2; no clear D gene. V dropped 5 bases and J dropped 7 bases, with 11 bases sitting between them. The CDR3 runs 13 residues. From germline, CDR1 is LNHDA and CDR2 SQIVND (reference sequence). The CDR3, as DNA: TGTGCCAGTAGTCCCAGGTTTGGCGGGGAGCTGTTTTTT. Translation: CASSPRFGGELFF.

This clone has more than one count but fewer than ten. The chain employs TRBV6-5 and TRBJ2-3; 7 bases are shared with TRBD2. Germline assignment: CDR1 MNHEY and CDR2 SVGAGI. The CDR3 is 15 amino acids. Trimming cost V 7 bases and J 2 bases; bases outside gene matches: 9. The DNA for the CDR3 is TGTGCCAGCAAAAACCAGCGGGGCATCACAGATACGCAGTATTTT. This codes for CASKNQRGITDTQYF.

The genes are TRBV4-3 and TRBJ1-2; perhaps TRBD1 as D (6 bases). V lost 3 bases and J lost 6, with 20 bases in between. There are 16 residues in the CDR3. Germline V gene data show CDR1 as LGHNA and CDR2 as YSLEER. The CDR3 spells CASSHLRIQGLNGYTF. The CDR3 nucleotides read TGCGCCAGCAGCCACTTAAGAATCCAGGGGCTGAATGGCTACACCTTC.

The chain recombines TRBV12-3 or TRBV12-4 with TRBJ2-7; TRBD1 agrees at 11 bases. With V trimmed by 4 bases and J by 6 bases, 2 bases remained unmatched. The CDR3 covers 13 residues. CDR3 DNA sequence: TGTGCCAGCAGTTGGGGACAGGGGGGCGAGCAGTACTTC. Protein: CASSWGQGGEQYF.

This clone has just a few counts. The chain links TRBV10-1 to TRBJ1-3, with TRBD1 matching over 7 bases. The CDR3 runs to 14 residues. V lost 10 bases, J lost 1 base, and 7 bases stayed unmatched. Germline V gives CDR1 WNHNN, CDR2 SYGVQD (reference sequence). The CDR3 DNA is TGCGCCACCCGGGACAGCAAGTCTGGAAACACCATATATTTT. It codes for CATRDSKSGNTIYF.

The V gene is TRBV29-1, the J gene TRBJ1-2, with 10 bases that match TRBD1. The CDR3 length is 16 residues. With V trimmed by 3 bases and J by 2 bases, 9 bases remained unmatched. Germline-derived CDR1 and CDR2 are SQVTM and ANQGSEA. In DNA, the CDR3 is TGCAGCGTTGAGGGGGGCCGGGACAGGGGAAACTATGGCTACACCTTC. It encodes CSVEGGRDRGNYGYTF.

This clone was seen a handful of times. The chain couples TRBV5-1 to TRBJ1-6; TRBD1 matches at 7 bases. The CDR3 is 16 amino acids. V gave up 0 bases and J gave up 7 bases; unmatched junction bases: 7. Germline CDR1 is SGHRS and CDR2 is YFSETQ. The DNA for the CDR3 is TGCGCCAGCAGCTTGGTGCCAGGGGGTGTGAATTCACCCCTCCACTTT. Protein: CASSLVPGGVNSPLHF.

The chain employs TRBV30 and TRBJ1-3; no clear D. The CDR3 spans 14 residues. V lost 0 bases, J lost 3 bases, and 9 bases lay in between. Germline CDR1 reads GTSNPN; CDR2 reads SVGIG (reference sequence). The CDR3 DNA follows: TGTGCCTGGAGTGTTGAGGGCTTTGGAAACACCATATATTTT. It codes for CAWSVEGFGNTIYF.

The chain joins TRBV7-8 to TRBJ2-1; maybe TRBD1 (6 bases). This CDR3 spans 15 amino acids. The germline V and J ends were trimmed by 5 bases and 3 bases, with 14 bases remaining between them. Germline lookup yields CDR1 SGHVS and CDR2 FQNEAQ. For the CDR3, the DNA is TGTGCCAGCAGCCGAGCCCAGGGGAACTACAATGAGCAGTTCTTC. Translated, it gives CASSRAQGNYNEQFF. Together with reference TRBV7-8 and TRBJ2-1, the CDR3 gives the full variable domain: GAGVSQSPRYKVAKRGQDVALRCDPISGHVSLFWYQQALGQGPEFLTYFQNEAQLDKSGLPSDRFFAERPEGSVSTLKIQRTQQEDSAVYLCASSRAQGNYNEQFFGPGTRLTVL.

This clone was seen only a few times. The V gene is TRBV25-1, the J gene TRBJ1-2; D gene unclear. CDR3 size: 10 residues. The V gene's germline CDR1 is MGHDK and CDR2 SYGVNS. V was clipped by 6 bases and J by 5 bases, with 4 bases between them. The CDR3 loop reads CASSGYGYTF. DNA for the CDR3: TGTGCCAGCAGCGGGTATGGCTACACCTTC.

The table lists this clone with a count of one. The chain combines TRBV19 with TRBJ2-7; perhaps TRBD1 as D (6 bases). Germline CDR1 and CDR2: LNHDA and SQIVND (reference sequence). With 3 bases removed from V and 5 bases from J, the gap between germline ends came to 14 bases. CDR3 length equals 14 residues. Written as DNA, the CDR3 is TGTGCCAGTAGTATCTCAGGACAGTTTAACGAGCAGTACTTC. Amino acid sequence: CASSISGQFNEQYF.

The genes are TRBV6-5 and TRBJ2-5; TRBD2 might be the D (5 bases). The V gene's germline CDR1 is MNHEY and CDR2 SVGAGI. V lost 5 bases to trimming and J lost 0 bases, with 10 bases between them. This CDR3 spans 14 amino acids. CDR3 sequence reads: CASSPYSDQETQYF. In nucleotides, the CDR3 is TGTGCCAGCAGTCCGTATAGCGACCAAGAGACCCAGTACTTC.